The 24 T cell receptor beta chains listed next were all sequenced from one sample in a study of blood T cell repertoires in COVID-19. Clones were sequenced by immunoSEQ multiplex PCR, and TCRdb holds only the in-frame ones, with some missing. There are some 200,000 clones in the sample; approximately 90% occur only once, and about 4.8% lies in the top ten. The specimen was peripheral blood. These receptors were taken from a man aged 45-65 years with acute or convalescent COVID-19.

This chain links TRBV5-5 with TRBJ1-2, with D possibly matching TRBD1 (6 bases). The germline CDR1 and CDR2 sequences are SGHKS and YYEKEE (reference sequence). The V end lost 1 base, the J end lost 5 bases, and 12 bases lay between the germline ends. The CDR3 spans 14 residues. CDR3 in amino acids: CASSLNRDKYGYTF. CDR3 DNA sequence: TGTGCCAGCAGCTTGAACAGGGACAAGTATGGCTACACCTTC.

The chain joins TRBV6-1 to TRBJ2-2; D is uncertain. This CDR3 spans 12 amino acids. Germline values: CDR1 MNHNS, CDR2 SASEGT. V was pared by 2 bases and J by 8 bases, with 6 bases between. The CDR3 sequence is CASSEHEGELFF. CDR3 nucleotides: TGTGCCAGCAGTGAACATGAGGGGGAGCTGTTTTTT.

The V gene is TRBV10-1, the J gene TRBJ1-1; tentative D call: TRBD1 (6 bases). Germline CDR1 and CDR2: WNHNN and SYGVQD (reference sequence). The CDR3 contains 13 residues. V lost 3 bases, J lost 5 bases, and 10 bases lay in between. This CDR3 reads CASSEEQGTEAFF. CDR3 bases: TGCGCCAGCAGTGAAGAGCAGGGGACTGAAGCTTTCTTT.

CDR3 DNA sequence: TGTGCCAGCAGTTACGGGCGACCTGAGCAGTTCTTC. Translation: CASSYGRPEQFF. This rearrangement joins TRBV6-2 or TRBV6-3 to TRBJ2-1; D gene unclear. This CDR3 is 12 amino acids long. From germline, CDR1 is MNHEY and CDR2 SVGEGT. Trimming took 2 bases from V and 9 from J, leaving 8 bases between them.

This rearrangement joins TRBV5-4 to TRBJ1-6; D unresolved. Trimming removed 1 base from V and 9 bases from J, with 17 bases in between. The CDR3 covers 16 residues. The germline V gene encodes CDR1 SGHNT and CDR2 YYREEE (reference sequence). CDR3 residues: CASSLMGIGDGSPLHF. The CDR3 DNA reads TGTGCCAGCAGCTTGATGGGGATCGGGGATGGTTCACCCCTCCACTTT.

The chain has TRBV10-3 and TRBJ1-3; possible D gene TRBD1, 5 bases. CDR3 length equals 15 residues. Germline V gene lookup returns CDR1 ENHRY and CDR2 SYGVKD. Trimming cost V 4 bases and J 7 bases, with 17 bases left between them. CDR3 DNA sequence: TGTGCCATCAGTGCTCTAGGAGCAGGGTACAACACCATATATTTT. It encodes CAISALGAGYNTIYF.

This chain links TRBV15 with TRBJ1-2; D uncertain. Germline V gives CDR1 LNHNV, CDR2 YYDKDF (reference sequence). The CDR3 loop spans 18 amino acids. Trimming left V 2 bases short and J 6 bases short, with 25 bases between. For the CDR3, the DNA is TGTGCCACCAGCAGACCAGCCCAGATTCTAGGTATGGCGAATGGCTACACCTTC. As protein: CATSRPAQILGMANGYTF.

This sequence joins TRBV6-1 and TRBJ2-5; 10 bases are shared with TRBD2. Germline V CDR1 and CDR2: MNHNS, SASEGT. The CDR3 covers 17 residues. With 4 bases clipped from V and 4 bases from J, the junction kept 12 bases outside the gene matches. The CDR3 DNA follows: TGTGCCAGCAGTGGTAGGCTAGCGGGGGACCCGCGAGAGACCCAGTACTTC. Its translation is CASSGRLAGDPRETQYF.

The chain joins TRBV19 to TRBJ1-1, with TRBD1 as a possible D gene (5 bases). The CDR3 length is 13 residues. CDR1 is LNHDA and CDR2 is SQIVND in the germline V gene (reference sequence). V lost 1 base, J lost 7 bases, and 10 bases lay in between. The CDR3 DNA sequence: TGTGCCAGTAGTATAGCCCTCGGGGGTGAAGCTTTCTTT. As protein: CASSIALGGEAFF.

The chain carries TRBV5-5 and TRBJ2-2; D unresolved. Per germline, CDR1 SGHKS and CDR2 YYEKEE (reference sequence). The CDR3 totals 15 residues. V dropped 0 bases and J dropped 5 bases, with 11 bases sitting between them. The CDR3 sequence is CASSLEQTPTGELFF. In nucleotides, the CDR3 is TGTGCCAGCAGCTTGGAGCAAACGCCAACCGGGGAGCTGTTTTTT.

This clone appeared once. As DNA, the CDR3 is TGTGCCAGCAGCCCAGGGGGCGGGCGCTATGGCTACACCTTC. Residues: CASSPGGGRYGYTF. The chain is built from TRBV5-6 and TRBJ1-2; 8 bases line up with TRBD1. The CDR3 consists of 14 residues. Per the germline V gene, CDR1 is SGHDT and CDR2 is YYEEEE. The V and J ends lost 4 bases and 4 bases, in that order; junction bases with no gene match: 6.

The chain uses TRBV5-1 and TRBJ1-2; 8 bases map to TRBD1. The germline gives CDR1 SGHRS, CDR2 YFSETQ. This CDR3 spans 14 amino acids. V was pared by 2 bases and J by 8 bases, with 8 bases of the junction left unmatched. The CDR3 DNA is TGCGCCAGCAGCTTAGGGACAGGCACGGGAGGCTACACCTTC. Translating gives CASSLGTGTGGYTF.

The CDR3 nucleotides are TGTGCCAGCAGTGGCGGGGGGGCCTACGAGCAGTACTTC. Protein sequence: CASSGGGAYEQYF. The chain recombines TRBV3-1 (or the pseudogene TRBV3-2) with TRBJ2-7; 9 nucleotides match TRBD2. The CDR3 has 13 residues. The germline V gene has CDR1 LGHDT and CDR2 YNNKEL (reference sequence). V dropped 6 bases and J dropped 2; count of bases not matched to a gene: 2.

The rearrangement joins TRBV2 to TRBJ2-3; possibly TRBD1 for D (5 bases). Trimming removed 3 bases from V and 0 bases from J, with 13 bases in between. The CDR3 is 16 residues long. Germline-derived CDR1 and CDR2 are SNHLY and FYNNEI. The CDR3 region has the DNA TGTGCCAGCAGTGATCCGAGACAGACTAGCACAGATACGCAGTATTTT. Translation gives CASSDPRQTSTDTQYF.

The rearrangement uses TRBV29-1 and TRBJ1-1; 8 positions agree with TRBD1. Looked up from germline, CDR1 is SQVTM and CDR2 is ANQGSEA. Trimming removed 3 bases from V and 4 bases from J; junction bases left unmatched: 7. This CDR3 has 14 residues. CDR3 loop: CSVEMQGAVTEAFF. Written as DNA, the CDR3 is TGCAGCGTTGAGATGCAGGGGGCGGTCACTGAAGCTTTCTTT.

The chain links TRBV29-1 to TRBJ2-2, with 7 bases identical to TRBD2. This CDR3 has 15 residues. Germline V lookup: CDR1 SQVTM, CDR2 ANQGSEA. With 3 bases clipped from V and 5 bases from J, the junction kept 9 bases outside the gene matches. CDR3 nucleotide sequence: TGCAGCGTTGACCCCCGGGTGGGGGGGACCGGGGAGCTGTTTTTT. This translates into CSVDPRVGGTGELFF.

The chain couples TRBV15 to TRBJ1-2, with TRBD1 matching over 7 bases. Germline V CDR1 and CDR2: LNHNV, YYDKDF (reference sequence). CDR3 length: 14 residues. The junction had 12 bases not matched to a gene; V was cut back by 6 bases and J by 8 bases. The chain's CDR3 is CATSKGQIGRGYTF. The CDR3 DNA sequence: TGTGCCACCAGTAAGGGACAGATTGGACGAGGCTACACCTTC.

This clone showed up just once. The V and J genes are TRBV25-1 and TRBJ1-1; 7 bases align to TRBD1. This CDR3 is 18 amino acids long. Germline values: CDR1 MGHDK, CDR2 SYGVNS. The trim removed 7 bases at V and 5 bases at J, leaving 22 bases unmatched. The CDR3 DNA reads as TGTGCCAGCACCCCCAGATTCGACAGGGAATCAAAAATGACTGAAGCTTTCTTT. As protein: CASTPRFDRESKMTEAFF. Full variable domain (outside the CDR3, taken from reference TRBV25-1 and TRBJ1-1): EADIYQTPRYLVIGTGKKITLECSQTMGHDKMYWYQQDPGMELHLIHYSYGVNSTEKGDLSSESTVSRIRTEHFPLTLESARPSHTSQYLCASTPRFDRESKMTEAFFGQGTRLTVV.

This clone was seen once. The chain uses TRBV10-3 and TRBJ1-1, with 7 bases that match TRBD1. The germline V gene encodes CDR1 ENHRY and CDR2 SYGVKD. The CDR3 length is 14 residues. V lost 5 bases, J lost 8 bases, and 11 bases stayed unmatched. The CDR3 is CAISPSGGGSEAFF. The CDR3 DNA sequence: TGTGCCATCAGTCCAAGTGGAGGGGGCTCGGAAGCTTTCTTT.

The V and J genes are TRBV19 and TRBJ2-7; 7 bases line up with TRBD1. This CDR3 is 12 amino acids long. The J segment lost 0 bases and the V segment lost 8 bases, leaving 1 base of the junction unmatched. Germline V gene data show CDR1 as LNHDA and CDR2 as SQIVND (reference sequence). The DNA of the CDR3 is TGTGCCAGTGGGGACAGCTCCTACGAGCAGTACTTC. It translates to CASGDSSYEQYF.

The chain is built from TRBV6-5 and TRBJ2-1; 10 nucleotides line up with TRBD1. Germline values: CDR1 MNHEY, CDR2 SVGAGI. This CDR3 region has 14 residues. V trimming: 8 bases; J trimming: 9 bases; junction bases outside the gene matches: 10. The CDR3 bases are TGTGCCAGCCGACAGGGGGCAGTGGTCGGTGAGCAGTTCTTC. It encodes CASRQGAVVGEQFF.

The chain links TRBV7-2 to TRBJ2-3; 12 bases match TRBD2. Trimming took 4 bases from V and 6 from J; bases not matched to a gene: 11. The CDR3 runs to 17 residues. Germline V CDR1 and CDR2: SGHTA, FQGNSA. Here the CDR3 DNA reads TGTGCCAGCAGCTACGGACTAGCGGGGCCTTATCGGGATACGCAGTATTTT. Its protein product is CASSYGLAGPYRDTQYF.

This clone appeared a few times. V usage is TRBV5-1 and J usage is TRBJ2-2; 7 nucleotides align to TRBD2. V shed 7 bases, J shed 4 bases, and the junction held 4 bases outside the gene matches. CDR3 size: 13 residues. Germline assignment: CDR1 SGHRS and CDR2 YFSETQ. CDR3 loop: CASGGVATGELFF. CDR3 nucleotide sequence: TGCGCCAGCGGGGGGGTCGCCACCGGGGAGCTGTTTTTT.

The chain links TRBV2 to TRBJ1-5; 9 nucleotides match TRBD1. Germline-derived CDR1 and CDR2 are SNHLY and FYNNEI. The CDR3 spans 12 residues. The J segment lost 10 bases and the V segment lost 6 bases, leaving 4 bases of the junction unmatched. CDR3 protein: CASREDRGPQHF. The CDR3 DNA is TGTGCCAGCAGAGAGGACAGGGGCCCCCAGCATTTT.